The text below deals with one T cell receptor beta chain. What antigen it recognizes has not been identified. Base qualities are not recorded, but no much larger clone differs from it by a single base. The receptor library was made with PCR. For sequencing, an Illumina iSeq 100 was employed. Per the source publication's procedure: Non-productive sequences were filtered out, and CDR3s that did not start with C, did not end with F or W, or were shorter than 7 amino acids were discarded. Similarity between CDR3 sequences was evaluated in R version 3.6.1 using Levenshtein distances (stringdist) and unrooted phylogenetic trees (ape). TCRdb trimmed the raw reads at Q25, called clones with MiXCR and kept productive beta chains. All rows with the same CDR3 protein become a single entry with the most common DNA and genes. The V and J calls here are based on TCRdb, not the publication. This sample comprises 20,000 to 25,000 distinct CDR3 sequences, about 57% of them detected only once. Around 0.97% of the sample is taken by the ten largest.

The data derive from a study of vaccination and CD4 T cells after COVID-19 (dated 2022 in TCRdb). Concerning the study at large: SARS-CoV-2 positivity had been established in the convalescent patients by nasal swab PCR, and mild disease was recorded in several of these patients and severe disease in one. The convalescent cohort included six males and four females, with two Hispanic individuals, seven Caucasians, two Asians and one multiracial person. Participants got two doses of the Pfizer-BioNTech BNT162b2 vaccine (n=8) or two doses of the Moderna mRNA-1273 vaccine (n=2). Post-COVID blood samples from convalescent patients were collected a median of roughly 100 days after diagnosis, with a range of 35 to 161 days. Post-vaccine blood samples were collected a median of 72 days after the second vaccine dose, ranging from roughly 14 to 241 days. In approximately eleven COVID-19 convalescent patients and a handful of infection-naive healthy vaccine recipients, the spike-specific CD4+ TCR repertoire before mRNA vaccination was compared with the repertoire after mRNA vaccination.

The positive SARS-CoV-2 PCR tests of the convalescent patients were dated from March to December 2020, before the Alpha, Beta and Delta variants emerged in the United States. PBMCs were separated from whole blood using Ficoll-Paque Plus gradient centrifugation and then either used fresh or cryopreserved at -140C. The CDR3 covers 15 residues, taking in both the cysteine and the phenylalanine. Solely the CDR3 DNA is kept, with 45 bases framed from the first base. According to the germline V gene (reference sequence), CDR1 reads DFQATT and CDR2 reads SNEGSKA. For this chain, trimming is 0 bases at the V end and 3 bases at the J end, and the number of junction bases without a gene match is 4. Study-level results and caveats: The number of convalescent patients in the study was relatively small, and the study did not examine early timepoints following natural infection. Among convalescent patients, a median roughly 90% of the SARS-CoV-2-reactive clones seen after vaccination appeared only after vaccination, which suggests priming specific to the vaccine. In convalescent patients, nearly all vaccine-specific clones (304 of 307) were found to be mono-reactive for SARS-CoV-2 spike rather than cross-reactive with common cold coronaviruses. The median number of SARS-CoV-2-reactive clonotypes rose from 20 to 25 after infection to some 40 after vaccination, but the change was not significant.

The rearrangement joined TRBV20-1 to TRBJ2-3, and TRBD1 aligns with 9 junction nucleotides. This clonotype originated in a human donor who had recovered from COVID-19. The specimen was CD4+ T cells from blood, collected before SARS-CoV-2 vaccination. The CDR3 amino acid sequence is: CSARDRTGVTDTQYF. The sequenced DNA is TGCAGTGCTAGAGACCGGACAGGGGTGACAGATACGCAGTATTTT.